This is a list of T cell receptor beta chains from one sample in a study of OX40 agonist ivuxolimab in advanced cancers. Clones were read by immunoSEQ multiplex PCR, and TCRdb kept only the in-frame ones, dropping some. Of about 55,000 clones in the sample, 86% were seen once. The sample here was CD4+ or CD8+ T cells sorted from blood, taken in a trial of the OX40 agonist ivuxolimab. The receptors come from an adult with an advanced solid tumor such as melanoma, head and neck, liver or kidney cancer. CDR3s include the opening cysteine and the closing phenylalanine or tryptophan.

cdr3_aa: CASKSGLTDTQYF
j_call: TRBJ2-3
v_call: TRBV10-2

cdr3_aa: CASSVGDSSYEQYF
j_call: TRBJ2-7
v_call: TRBV9

cdr3_aa: CASFWQGLHSPLHF
j_call: TRBJ1-6
v_call: TRBV5-6

cdr3_aa: CASTSLSGGSYNEQFF
j_call: TRBJ2-1
v_call: TRBV27

cdr3_aa: CASSNRWIGEEKLFF
j_call: TRBJ1-4
v_call: TRBV6-6

cdr3_aa: CASSSKSLLTGELFF
j_call: TRBJ2-2
v_call: TRBV7-2

cdr3_aa: CASSLGGFNQPQHF
j_call: TRBJ1-5
v_call: TRBV6-5

cdr3_aa: CATSREDPSYEQYF
j_call: TRBJ2-7
v_call: TRBV15

cdr3_aa: CASSVDRGYSSYEQYF
j_call: TRBJ2-7
v_call: TRBV4-3

cdr3_aa: CASSIGGFSTDTQYF
j_call: TRBJ2-3
v_call: TRBV19

cdr3_aa: CASREGQLNNEKLFF
j_call: TRBJ1-4
v_call: TRBV6-5

cdr3_aa: CASSTDRGYGYTF
j_call: TRBJ1-2
v_call: TRBV6-5

cdr3_aa: CASRDNEQFF
j_call: TRBJ2-1
v_call: TRBV28

cdr3_aa: CASSYSRAGRETQYF
j_call: TRBJ2-5
v_call: TRBV6-5

cdr3_aa: CASSSYISGANVLTF
j_call: TRBJ2-6
v_call: TRBV7-6

cdr3_aa: CASSPGQGWEQYF
j_call: TRBJ2-7
v_call: TRBV5-4

cdr3_aa: CASSLAVGREQYF
j_call: TRBJ2-7
v_call: TRBV5-4

cdr3_aa: CATSASPPRGEQFF
j_call: TRBJ2-1
v_call: TRBV15

cdr3_aa: CASSLGGEAFF
j_call: TRBJ1-1
v_call: TRBV7-3

cdr3_aa: CASSPGQGLPYEQYF
j_call: TRBJ2-7
v_call: TRBV2

cdr3_aa: CASSLPLTESTDTQYF
j_call: TRBJ2-3
v_call: TRBV7-3

cdr3_aa: CASSEAGSVYSNQPQHF
j_call: TRBJ1-5
v_call: TRBV2

cdr3_aa: CASRGTGAYNSPLHF
j_call: TRBJ1-6
v_call: TRBV27

cdr3_aa: CASTLGAFGQPQHF
j_call: TRBJ1-5
v_call: TRBV19

cdr3_aa: CASSFRNPGEGYNSPLHF
j_call: TRBJ1-6
v_call: TRBV27

cdr3_aa: CASGHLPDGKQFF
j_call: TRBJ2-1
v_call: TRBV12-5

cdr3_aa: CASSYFQDTNTGELFF
j_call: TRBJ2-2
v_call: TRBV6-5

cdr3_aa: CASSLPGGNTEAFF
j_call: TRBJ1-1
v_call: TRBV13